The next 32 T cell receptor beta chains were all read from a single sample in a study of blood T cells in healthy people across ages. Primers used in a second PCR of roughly 6 to 12 cycles were a sample-barcoded 5' primer and a J-beta primer mix. TCRdb used MiXCR to reprocess the 5' RACE reads, holding one entry per CDR3 protein. The sample contains about 570,000 distinct CDR3 sequences, roughly a quarter of which appear only once. The same sample was also studied in work on T cells of mothers and their children.

The sample was blood. The receptors derive from a boy aged 2 to 10 in good health.

This clonotype showed up just a few times. The V call is TRBV6-1, the J call TRBJ1-2; maybe TRBD1 (5 bases). This CDR3 spans 12 amino acids. Germline V gene data show CDR1 as MNHNS and CDR2 as SASEGT. V lost 6 bases and J 10 bases, leaving 15 bases between the germline ends. CDR3 sequence reads: CASSDGTVFYTF. The CDR3 DNA is TGTGCCAGCAGCGATGGGACGGTGTTCTACACCTTC.

V usage is TRBV5-1 and J usage is TRBJ1-2; D unclear. The CDR3 runs to 12 residues. Germline assignment: CDR1 SGHRS and CDR2 YFSETQ. The V end was cut by 3 bases, the J end by 6 bases, with 9 bases between. The CDR3 region is CASSSVFDGYTF. The CDR3 DNA sequence: TGCGCCAGCAGCTCCGTATTTGATGGCTACACCTTC.

This clonotype has more than one count but fewer than ten. V gene TRBV4-1 combines with J gene TRBJ2-1; TRBD1 is a possible D gene (8 bases). CDR1 MGHRA and CDR2 YSYEKL come from the germline V gene. Trimming took off 2 bases at V and 5 bases at J, with 13 bases between the two ends. The CDR3 is 15 residues long. CDR3 residues: CASSQHRGGNNEQFF. DNA for the CDR3: TGCGCCAGCAGCCAACACAGGGGGGGGAACAATGAGCAGTTCTTC.

This chain connects TRBV3-1 to TRBJ2-5; the match to TRBD2 covers 9 bases. Germline V gives CDR1 LGHDT, CDR2 YNNKEL (reference sequence). Trimming at V came to 0 bases and at J to 6 bases, leaving 11 bases not matched to a gene. This CDR3 contains 17 residues. CDR3 coding DNA: TGTGCCAGCAGCCAAGACGTAGGCGGGAGGGCCCGGAAGACCCAGTACTTC. Encoded protein: CASSQDVGGRARKTQYF.

The table lists this clonotype with a few counts. The chain carries TRBV2 and TRBJ2-6, with a weak D call TRBD2 (5 bases). The CDR3 spans 16 residues. Trimming stripped 8 bases from V and 0 bases from J, with 14 bases between. Germline V gene data show CDR1 as SNHLY and CDR2 as FYNNEI. Written as DNA, the CDR3 is TGTGCCAGCTCTGAAGGCGGGTACTCTGGGGCCAACGTCCTGACTTTC. Residues: CASSEGGYSGANVLTF.

The sample holds a few counts of this clonotype. The chain has TRBV20-1 and TRBJ2-5, with TRBD2 as a possible D gene (7 bases). The CDR3 covers 16 residues. V lost 0 bases, J lost 2 bases, and 16 bases lay in between. Germline V gives CDR1 DFQATT, CDR2 SNEGSKA (reference sequence). DNA of the CDR3: TGCAGTGCTAGAGACGACCGGGGGGCCTGGCAAGAGACCCAGTACTTC. This codes for CSARDDRGAWQETQYF.

A few counts support this clonotype. The chain employs TRBV10-3 and TRBJ2-5, with 12 bases identical to TRBD2. The V gene end was trimmed by 3 bases and the J gene end by 7 bases; junction bases not matched to a gene: 9. Germline CDR1 and CDR2: ENHRY and SYGVKD. The CDR3 has 16 amino acids. CDR3: CAISDRGLAGTATQYF. The CDR3 DNA reads TGTGCCATCAGTGATAGGGGACTAGCGGGTACGGCGACCCAGTACTTC.

The sample holds many counts of this clonotype. This chain connects TRBV10-2 to TRBJ1-2; 7 bases map to TRBD1. This CDR3 spans 14 amino acids. Losses at the gene ends were 4 bases for V and 4 bases for J; bases not matched to a gene: 6. Germline values: CDR1 WSHSY, CDR2 SAAADI. The CDR3 loop reads CASSVQGGPYGYTF. The DNA for the CDR3 is TGCGCCAGCAGTGTCCAGGGGGGACCCTATGGCTACACCTTC.

This clonotype has more than one count but fewer than ten. The V and J genes are TRBV6-5 and TRBJ2-1; 7 nucleotides match TRBD1. The trim removed 2 bases at V and 2 bases at J, leaving 6 bases unmatched. Per the germline V gene, CDR1 is MNHEY and CDR2 is SVGAGI. The CDR3 consists of 16 residues. The CDR3 protein is CASSYRGPLTYNEQFF. The DNA for the CDR3 is TGTGCCAGCAGTTACAGGGGGCCCCTAACCTACAATGAGCAGTTCTTC.

On this clonotype itself: A junction end diverges from the germline sequence, so it may reflect a read error. The rearrangement links TRBV29-1 to TRBJ2-1; the match to TRBD1 covers 7 bases. The CDR3 has 12 residues. The germline V gene encodes CDR1 SQVTM and CDR2 ANQGSEA. CDR3 sequence (DNA): TGCAGCGTTGAAACTACAGGGGATGAGGAGTTCTTC. It encodes CSVETTGDEEFF.

This clonotype was seen more than once but under ten times. It may be a read error: a sequence one base away is much more abundant. The final CDR3 position lacks the conserved phenylalanine or tryptophan, pointing to a likely read error. The rearrangement links TRBV12-3 or TRBV12-4 to TRBJ2-5; 8 nucleotides align to TRBD2. Unmatched junction bases numbered 7, after V lost 3 bases and J lost 7 bases. This CDR3 contains 14 residues. The CDR3 is CASSLAGGTGTQYL. CDR3 DNA: TGTGCCAGCAGTTTGGCGGGGGGCACCGGGACCCAGTACCTC.

This chain uses TRBV12-3 or TRBV12-4 with TRBJ2-1, with D possibly TRBD1 on 6 matching bases. The CDR3 loop spans 16 amino acids. V lost 6 bases and J lost 3, with 18 bases in between. The chain's CDR3 is CASSWGPERSYNEQFF. The CDR3 DNA reads as TGTGCCAGCAGCTGGGGGCCGGAGCGGAGCTACAATGAGCAGTTCTTC.

The table lists this clonotype with a few counts. This chain uses TRBV5-1 with TRBJ1-2; TRBD1 matches 11 bases. The ends lost 4 bases at V and 8 bases at J; junction bases unmatched: 4. CDR3 size: 13 residues. CDR1 is SGHRS, CDR2 YFSETQ, per germline. CDR3 sequence reads: CASSEGQGEGYTF. The CDR3 bases are TGCGCCAGCAGCGAGGGACAGGGGGAAGGCTACACCTTC.

This clonotype has a handful of counts. The chain recombines TRBV4-1 with TRBJ2-1; 14 nucleotides align to TRBD2. The end of the DNA fits TRBJ2-7 better, so the J call may be wrong. The CDR3 spans 16 residues. Per the germline V gene, CDR1 is MGHRA and CDR2 is YSYEKL. CDR3 nucleotides: TGCGCCAGCAGCCACAAGACTAGCGGGGGGGCCCACGAGCAGTACTTC. Its protein product is CASSHKTSGGAHEQYF.

The chain carries TRBV12-3 or TRBV12-4 and TRBJ2-7, with 8 bases fitting TRBD1. The CDR3 consists of 15 residues. V lost 4 bases and J lost 1; bases outside the gene matches: 6. CDR3 sequence reads: CASSSGQVPSYEQYF. In nucleotides, the CDR3 is TGTGCCAGCAGTTCGGGACAGGTCCCTTCCTACGAGCAGTACTTC.

About this clonotype itself: One end of the junction does not line up with germline, which may come from a read error. The chain employs TRBV7-7 and TRBJ2-7; D could derive from TRBD1 or TRBD2 (5 bases each). The J call may be faulty, since TRBJ2-5 better matches the DNA end. Germline loops: CDR1 SSHAT, CDR2 FNYEAQ (reference sequence). This CDR3 comprises 15 residues. The CDR3: CASSLNMGDQETQYF. The DNA of the CDR3 is TGTGCTAGCAGCTTAAATATGGGGGACCAAGAGACCCAGTACTTC.

This clonotype showed up just a few times. V gene TRBV12-5 combines with J gene TRBJ2-1; 11 positions match TRBD2. J was trimmed by 4 bases and V by 6 bases; bases with no gene match: 5. The CDR3 has 15 residues. Per germline, CDR1 LGHNT and CDR2 FRNRAP. The CDR3 region is CASGLLAGEYNEQFF. The CDR3 nucleotides are TGTGCTAGTGGCCTACTAGCGGGGGAGTACAATGAGCAGTTCTTC.

This chain connects TRBV7-9 to TRBJ2-1, with D perhaps matching TRBD1 or TRBD2 (5 bases each). Germline V gene lookup returns CDR1 SEHNR and CDR2 FQNEAQ (reference sequence). V was pared by 3 bases and J by 9 bases, with 15 bases between. The CDR3 is 14 amino acids. The CDR3 here is CASSLSGPHLEQFF. Here the CDR3 DNA reads TGTGCCAGCAGCTTGTCGGGACCCCACCTTGAGCAGTTCTTC.

In its sample, this clonotype was seen a few times. This rearrangement joins TRBV6-1 to TRBJ1-5; no clear D. Trimming pared 7 bases from V and 7 bases from J, leaving 14 bases between. This CDR3 has 13 residues. Germline V CDR1 and CDR2: MNHNS, SASEGT. The CDR3 loop reads CASTRLNGQPQHF. The CDR3, as DNA: TGTGCCAGCACTCGGCTGAATGGGCAGCCCCAGCATTTT.

V gene TRBV7-2 combines with J gene TRBJ2-3; either TRBD1 or TRBD2 may supply D (5 bases each). CDR3 size: 16 residues. The V end was cut by 2 bases, the J end by 9 bases, with 21 bases between. Per the germline V gene, CDR1 is SGHTA and CDR2 is FQGNSA. DNA for the CDR3: TGTGCCAGCAGCTTATTGAGACGGAGTGAGGGGAAAACGCAGTATTTT. As protein: CASSLLRRSEGKTQYF.

The sample holds a few counts of this clonotype. The chain has TRBV6-6 and TRBJ2-3, with 7 positions matching TRBD2. J was trimmed by 4 bases and V by 1 base; bases with no gene match: 2. The germline CDR1 and CDR2 sequences are MNHNY and SVGAGI (reference sequence). This CDR3 contains 14 residues. The CDR3 region has the DNA TGTGCCAGCAGTTACTACGGGGGGTCAGATACGCAGTATTTT. It codes for CASSYYGGSDTQYF.

This clonotype occurred once. The V call is TRBV7-2, the J call TRBJ1-5; D uncertain. V was shortened by 3 bases and J by 6 bases, with 6 bases between the two germline ends. This CDR3 comprises 12 residues. Germline assignment: CDR1 SGHTA and CDR2 FQGNSA. CDR3 nucleotides: TGTGCCAGCAGCTTGCTGTCTCAGCCCCAGCATTTT. Translation gives CASSLLSQPQHF. Using reference TRBV7-2 and TRBJ1-5 for the parts outside the CDR3, the full variable domain is GAGVSQSPSNKVTEKGKDVELRCDPISGHTALYWYRQSLGQGLEFLIYFQGNSAPDKSGLPSDRFSAERTGGSVSTLTIQRTQQEDSAVYLCASSLLSQPQHFGDGTRLSIL.

The chain has TRBV18 and TRBJ2-5; tentative D call: TRBD2 (5 bases). This CDR3 has 15 residues. Trimming took off 4 bases at V and 11 bases at J, with 23 bases between the two ends. In germline, CDR1 is KGHSH, CDR2 LQKENI. The DNA for the CDR3 is TGTGCCAGCTCACAAAGCGCGAGGGCCTCTCACGAACAGTACTTC. Its translation is CASSQSARASHEQYF.

CDR3 loop: CASSPGQVNEQYF. The CDR3 nucleotides are TGTGCCAGCAGCCCGGGACAGGTTAACGAGCAGTACTTC. The rearrangement joins TRBV12-3 or TRBV12-4 to TRBJ2-7, with TRBD1 identical over 8 bases. The CDR3 loop spans 13 amino acids. Trimming at V came to 6 bases and at J to 5 bases, leaving 6 bases not matched to a gene.

This clonotype was counted only a few times. This chain connects TRBV7-8 to TRBJ2-7; 10 bases line up with TRBD2. The CDR3 has 17 amino acids. In germline, CDR1 is SGHVS, CDR2 FQNEAQ. Trimming at V came to 3 bases and at J to 3 bases, leaving 11 bases not matched to a gene. CDR3 DNA: TGTGCCAGCAGCTTCTACTGGACTCTAGCGGGGGACTACGAGCAGTACTTC. Translated, it gives CASSFYWTLAGDYEQYF.

The rearrangement uses TRBV20-1 and TRBJ2-6, with 7 bases aligning to TRBD1. Germline V gives CDR1 DFQATT, CDR2 SNEGSKA (reference sequence). The CDR3 sequence is 14 residues long. With 6 bases clipped from V and 2 bases from J, the junction kept 4 bases outside the gene matches. CDR3 in amino acids: CSARTGAGANVLTF. The CDR3 DNA is TGCAGTGCCCGGACAGGAGCTGGGGCCAACGTCCTGACTTTC.

This clonotype appeared a few times. The V gene is TRBV12-3 or TRBV12-4, the J gene TRBJ2-7; possible D gene TRBD2, 5 bases. The CDR3 sequence is 16 residues long. V lost 3 bases and J lost 3, with 18 bases in between. As DNA, the CDR3 is TGTGCCAGCAGTTTTAGTGAGCGGCCCCTATACTACGAGCAGTACTTC. This translates into CASSFSERPLYYEQYF.

The gene calls are TRBV7-9 and TRBJ2-5; 9 nucleotides align to TRBD2. V shed 4 bases and J 2 bases; nucleotides not matched to a gene: 14. The germline V gene encodes CDR1 SEHNR and CDR2 FQNEAQ (reference sequence). This CDR3 contains 18 residues. CDR3 bases: TGTGCCAGCAGCTCTTCTCCGTCGGGCGGGGGGGGGCAAGAGACCCAGTACTTC. Its protein is CASSSSPSGGGGQETQYF.

This clonotype was observed a handful of times. This sequence joins TRBV4-1 and TRBJ2-7, with D possibly matching TRBD2 (6 bases). Germline assignment: CDR1 MGHRA and CDR2 YSYEKL. CDR3 size: 16 residues. V lost 0 bases, J lost 0 bases, and 12 bases lay in between. For the CDR3, the DNA is TGCGCCAGCAGCCAAGATCCGGGGGACTTCTCCTACGAGCAGTACTTC. Protein: CASSQDPGDFSYEQYF.

This clonotype was seen just once. V is TRBV7-2 and J is TRBJ1-4; D might be TRBD1 (6 bases). CDR3 length: 14 amino acids. The V gene lost 4 bases and the J gene lost 3 bases, with 9 bases spanning the gap. Germline V lookup: CDR1 SGHTA, CDR2 FQGNSA. The CDR3 region is CASSSTGPNEKLFF. DNA for the CDR3: TGTGCCAGCAGCTCGACAGGTCCTAATGAAAAACTGTTTTTT.

The J gene is TRBJ2-3, the V gene TRBV7-3; 9 bases match TRBD2. This CDR3 contains 15 residues. V dropped 5 bases and J dropped 1; count of bases not matched to a gene: 4. Germline V CDR1 and CDR2: SGHTA, FQGTGA. The CDR3 nucleotides read TGTGCCAGCAGCACGGGACTAGCAGGCACAGATACGCAGTATTTT. This encodes CASSTGLAGTDTQYF.

This chain uses TRBV6-2 or TRBV6-3 with TRBJ2-7, with 7 bases identical to TRBD2. The V gene's germline CDR1 is MNHEY and CDR2 SVGEGT. The CDR3 is made up of 15 amino acids. With 2 bases clipped from V and 5 bases from J, the junction kept 9 bases outside the gene matches. The CDR3 DNA is TGTGCCAGCAGTTACGGGCCAGGGAGGGCCAACGAGCAGTACTTC. Protein product: CASSYGPGRANEQYF.